Here is one T cell receptor beta chain with its context. Its antigen is not known. This entry belongs to a study of cytomegalovirus exposure and HLA in healthy donors. Study conclusions and caveats: The study designated 164 TCR beta chains cytomegalovirus-associated.

The PCR had 60 Vbeta and 13 Jbeta primers. Clones were read by immunoSEQ multiplex PCR, and TCRdb kept only the in-frame ones, dropping some. The sample contains hundreds of thousands of clones, more than 65% of which appear only once. Sequencing input: PBMCs. The sequence came from a man aged 18 to 30 in good health and CMV-seronegative.

The CDR3: CASRETTGLNTEAFF. In DNA, the CDR3 is TGTGCCAGCAGGGAAACCACAGGGCTGAACACTGAAGCTTTCTTT. The V gene is TRBV2, the J gene TRBJ1-1; possibly TRBD1 for D (6 bases). The germline CDR1 and CDR2 sequences are SNHLY and FYNNEI. The CDR3 is 15 residues long. The V end was cut by 6 bases, the J end by 0 bases, with 14 bases between.